This TCR beta chain was identified during a study of cytomegalovirus exposure and HLA in healthy donors. This clone appeared once. PCR was performed using 60 Vbeta and 13 Jbeta primers. Measured with immunoSEQ multiplex PCR; TCRdb has only the in-frame clones, and not every one. The profile shows about 160,000 clones, 79% of them singletons. V lost 6 bases, J lost 8 bases, and 10 bases stayed unmatched. The CDR3 has 15 amino acids. Germline CDR1 MDHEN, CDR2 SYDVKM. This chain connects TRBV28 to TRBJ1-4; 9 bases line up with TRBD1. The clonotype was recovered from a man aged 40-50 years in good health and CMV-seronegative. Sequenced sample: PBMCs. The CDR3 here is CASSPYRGLGEKLFF. CDR3 bases: TGTGCCAGCAGCCCCTACAGGGGGCTGGGGGAAAAACTGTTTTTT.